This is a list of T cell receptor beta chains from one sample in a study of OX40 agonist ivuxolimab in advanced cancers. TCRdb keeps only in-frame clones here, not all; method: immunoSEQ multiplex PCR. This sample has some 80,000 clones, with around 85% found just once. The sample consisted of CD4+ or CD8+ T cells sorted from blood, taken in a trial of the OX40 agonist ivuxolimab. These receptor sequences come from an adult with an advanced solid tumor such as melanoma, head and neck, liver or kidney cancer. CDR3s include the opening cysteine and the closing phenylalanine or tryptophan. Each record gives: J gene, D gene, V gene, clone size, CDR3 protein, CDR3 DNA. D genes are given only for firm matches. Not every row has a clone size; where given, it reads once, few, many or a size class.

TRBJ1-2	NA	TRBV15	NA	CATSRDLRQAANYGYTF	TGTGCCACCAGCAGAGATCTCCGACAGGCAGCTAACTATGGCTACACCTTC
TRBJ1-5	NA	TRBV18	NA	CASSPYENQPQHF	TGTGCCAGCTCACCATACGAGAATCAGCCCCAGCATTTT
TRBJ2-4	TRBD2	TRBV27	NA	CASSLGLAVAKNIQYF	TGTGCCAGCAGTTTGGGACTAGCGGTAGCCAAAAACATTCAGTACTTC
TRBJ2-3	NA	TRBV11-3	NA	CASSARQLPTDTQYF	TGTGCCAGCAGCGCAAGACAGCTTCCCACAGATACGCAGTATTTT
TRBJ2-5	NA	TRBV7-6	NA	CASSLGASQETQYF	TGTGCCAGCAGCTTAGGGGCGTCTCAAGAGACCCAGTACTTC
TRBJ2-2	TRBD2	TRBV30	NA	CAWSLAGGRNDGELFF	TGTGCCTGGAGCCTAGCGGGGGGGCGTAATGACGGGGAGCTGTTTTTT
TRBJ1-1	NA	TRBV2	NA	CASREVYGTEAFF	TGTGCCAGCAGGGAAGTATATGGCACTGAAGCTTTCTTT
TRBJ2-2	TRBD1	TRBV7-9	NA	CASSIRTGGTGELFF	TGTGCCAGCAGCATTCGGACAGGGGGGACCGGGGAGCTGTTTTTT
TRBJ1-2	NA	TRBV7-9	NA	CASSSQFEDILYGYTF	TGTGCCAGCAGCTCCCAATTCGAAGACATCCTCTATGGCTACACCTTC
TRBJ1-5	TRBD1	TRBV6-6	NA	CASSLGQGGQPQHF	TGTGCCAGCAGTTTGGGACAGGGGGGTCAGCCCCAGCATTTT
TRBJ1-1	TRBD1	TRBV30	few	CAWRENRGTEAFF	TGTGCCTGGAGAGAAAACAGGGGCACTGAAGCTTTCTTT
TRBJ1-5	TRBD1	TRBV30	NA	CAWSRGQGIYQPQHF	TGTGCCTGGAGCCGGGGACAGGGGATCTATCAGCCCCAGCATTTT
TRBJ2-3	TRBD2	TRBV27	NA	CASSREDGRDTQYF	TGTGCCAGCAGCCGGGAGGACGGCAGAGATACGCAGTATTTT
TRBJ2-2	NA	TRBV7-9	few	CASNLINGPANTGELFF	TGTGCCAGCAACTTAATAAACGGCCCAGCGAACACCGGGGAGCTGTTTTTT
TRBJ1-1	NA	TRBV6-1	NA	CASSEGGALRAFF	TGTGCCAGCAGTGAAGGGGGCGCCCTGAGAGCTTTCTTT
TRBJ1-3	NA	TRBV19	NA	CASHSTVLRVSGNTIYF	TGTGCCAGTCATTCTACAGTATTGAGGGTTTCTGGAAACACCATATATTTT
TRBJ1-2	TRBD1	TRBV5-1	NA	CASRDTGGSYGYTF	TGCGCCAGCAGGGACACAGGGGGCAGCTATGGCTACACCTTC
TRBJ2-1	TRBD2	TRBV6-6	NA	CASSLRPSGTIEQFF	TGTGCCAGCAGTTTGCGCCCTAGCGGGACGATAGAGCAGTTCTTC
TRBJ2-1	NA	TRBV30	NA	CAWRTEGRRNNEQFF	TGTGCCTGGAGGACGGAGGGCCGAAGGAACAATGAGCAGTTCTTC
TRBJ1-5	NA	TRBV5-1	NA	CASSRDVGTNQPQHF	TGCGCCAGCAGCCGGGACGTGGGGACCAATCAGCCCCAGCATTTT
TRBJ1-2	TRBD1	TRBV19	NA	CASRNQDRVQGYTF	TGTGCCAGTAGAAACCAGGACAGGGTGCAGGGCTACACCTTC
TRBJ2-7	NA	TRBV29-1	few	CSVSKGQTYEQYF	TGCAGCGTCTCAAAAGGACAGACCTACGAGCAGTACTTC
TRBJ2-3	NA	TRBV2	NA	CASSDDRTSTDTQYF	TGTGCCAGCAGTGATGACAGGACTAGCACAGATACGCAGTATTTT